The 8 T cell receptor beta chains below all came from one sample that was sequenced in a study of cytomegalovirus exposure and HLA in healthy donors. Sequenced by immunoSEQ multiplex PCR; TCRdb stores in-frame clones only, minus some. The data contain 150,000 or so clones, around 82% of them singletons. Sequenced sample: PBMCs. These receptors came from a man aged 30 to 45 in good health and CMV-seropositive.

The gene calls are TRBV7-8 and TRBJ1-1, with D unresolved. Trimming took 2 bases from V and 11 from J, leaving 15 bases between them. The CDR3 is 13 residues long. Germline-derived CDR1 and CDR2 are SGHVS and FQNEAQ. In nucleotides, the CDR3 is TGTGCCAGCAGCTTAAGCCGAGCCGGTTGGGCTTTCTTT. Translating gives CASSLSRAGWAFF.

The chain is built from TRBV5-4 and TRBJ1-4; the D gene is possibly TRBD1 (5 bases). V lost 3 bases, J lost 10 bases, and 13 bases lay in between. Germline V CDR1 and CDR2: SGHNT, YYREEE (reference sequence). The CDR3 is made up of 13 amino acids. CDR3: CASSSTVDRKLFF. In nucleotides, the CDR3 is TGTGCCAGCAGCTCGACAGTTGATCGAAAACTGTTTTTT.

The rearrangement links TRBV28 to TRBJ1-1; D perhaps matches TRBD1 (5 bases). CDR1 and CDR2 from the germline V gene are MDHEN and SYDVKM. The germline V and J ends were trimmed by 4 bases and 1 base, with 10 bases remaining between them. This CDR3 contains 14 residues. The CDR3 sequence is CASSWAGGNTEAFF. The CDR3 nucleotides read TGTGCCAGCAGTTGGGCGGGGGGGAACACTGAAGCTTTCTTT.

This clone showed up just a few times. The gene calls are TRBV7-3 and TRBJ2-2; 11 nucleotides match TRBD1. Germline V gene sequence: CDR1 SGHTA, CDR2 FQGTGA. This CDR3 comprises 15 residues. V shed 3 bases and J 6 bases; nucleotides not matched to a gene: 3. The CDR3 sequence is CASSLDRGQAGELFF. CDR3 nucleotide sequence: TGTGCCAGCAGCTTGGACAGGGGGCAAGCCGGGGAGCTGTTTTTT.

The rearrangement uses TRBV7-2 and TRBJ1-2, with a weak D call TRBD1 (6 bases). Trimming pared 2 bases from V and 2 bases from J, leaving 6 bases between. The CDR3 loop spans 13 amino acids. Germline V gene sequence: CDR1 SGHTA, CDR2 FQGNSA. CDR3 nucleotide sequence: TGTGCCAGCAGCTTACAGGGGAACTATGGCTACACCTTC. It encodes CASSLQGNYGYTF.

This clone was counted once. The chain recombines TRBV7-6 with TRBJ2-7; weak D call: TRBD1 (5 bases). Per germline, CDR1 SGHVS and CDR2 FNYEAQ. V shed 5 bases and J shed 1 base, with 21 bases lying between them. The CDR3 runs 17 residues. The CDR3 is CASSHGYGARSSYEQYF. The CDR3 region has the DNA TGTGCCAGCAGCCATGGATATGGGGCGCGGAGTTCCTACGAGCAGTACTTC.

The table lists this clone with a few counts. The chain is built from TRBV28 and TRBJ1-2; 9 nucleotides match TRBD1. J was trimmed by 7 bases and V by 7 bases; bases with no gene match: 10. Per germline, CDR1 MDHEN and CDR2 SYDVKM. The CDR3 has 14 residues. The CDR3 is CASTVAGTGSGYTF. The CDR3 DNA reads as TGTGCCAGCACCGTCGCCGGGACAGGGAGTGGCTACACCTTC.

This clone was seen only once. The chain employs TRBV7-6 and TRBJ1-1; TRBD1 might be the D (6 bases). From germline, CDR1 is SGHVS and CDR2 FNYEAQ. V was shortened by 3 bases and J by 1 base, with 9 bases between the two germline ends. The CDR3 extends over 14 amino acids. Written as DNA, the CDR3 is TGTGCCAGCAGCTTTCTGACAGGGAACACTGAAGCTTTCTTT. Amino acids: CASSFLTGNTEAFF.